This TCR beta chain is from a study of a mutant IDH1 vaccine in newly diagnosed glioma. Libraries were prepared by immunoSEQ multiplex PCR; TCRdb keeps only in-frame clonotypes and omits some of them. The sample lists about 68,000 clones, approximately 85% occurring once. This CDR3 region has 15 residues. Germline V gene sequence: CDR1 MNHEY, CDR2 SVGAGI. Unmatched junction bases numbered 10, after V lost 6 bases and J lost 5 bases. Documented time point: baseline, week 1 (first vaccination visit). The sample's treatment: pre-vaccination baseline after standard-of-care therapy. Specimen: PBMCs, collected from a glioma patient treated with radiotherapy, temozolomide or both. The gene calls are TRBV6-5 and TRBJ1-1; 9 bases map to TRBD1. This TCR came from a man between 50 and 59 years old with glioma. DNA for the CDR3: TGTGCCAGCAGAACCCGATTGACAGGGGGGACTGAAGCTTTCTTT. It specifies CASRTRLTGGTEAFF.